The 25 T cell receptor beta chains below come from one sample, sequenced in a study of response to subunit inactivated influenza vaccine. Each CDR3 protein gets one entry after TCRdb re-called the RT-PCR reads with MiXCR. The sample consists of some 800,000 distinct CDR3 sequences, around 20% of them appearing once. The sample consisted of PBMCs from blood, taken roughly 5 days after vaccination. Receptors originate from a man over 45 who received an inactivated influenza vaccine.

This clonotype showed up just a few times. The chain employs TRBV7-2 and TRBJ2-1, with TRBD2 identical over 9 bases. The V segment lost 4 bases and the J segment 9 bases; nucleotides outside the gene matches: 7. CDR3 size: 14 residues. Germline V gives CDR1 SGHTA, CDR2 FQGNSA. The CDR3 sequence is CASSSLAGVGEQFF. As DNA, the CDR3 is TGTGCCAGCAGCTCCTTAGCGGGAGTAGGTGAGCAGTTCTTC. Using reference TRBV7-2 and TRBJ2-1 for the parts outside the CDR3, the full variable domain is GAGVSQSPSNKVTEKGKDVELRCDPISGHTALYWYRQSLGQGLEFLIYFQGNSAPDKSGLPSDRFSAERTGGSVSTLTIQRTQQEDSAVYLCASSSLAGVGEQFFGPGTRLTVL.

J is TRBJ2-1 and V is TRBV12-3 or TRBV12-4; unclear D gene. Trimming left V 3 bases short and J 4 bases short, with 13 bases between. This CDR3 is built from 15 residues. CDR3 protein: CASSFGDSGYNEQFF. The CDR3 DNA is TGTGCCAGCAGTTTTGGAGATTCAGGTTACAATGAGCAGTTCTTC.

This clonotype was seen a few times. The chain combines TRBV6-1 with TRBJ2-5; 13 bases agree with TRBD2. V was clipped by 5 bases and J by 5 bases; unmatched bases: 5. This CDR3 region has 15 residues. CDR1 is MNHNS and CDR2 is SASEGT in the germline V gene. The CDR3 loop is CASSRTSGRAETQYF. CDR3 sequence (DNA): TGTGCCAGCAGTCGGACTAGCGGGAGAGCGGAGACCCAGTACTTC.

Here the CDR3 DNA reads TGTGCCAGCACCCAGGGGTTTGAAAAACTGTTTTTT. This translates into CASTQGFEKLFF. The chain employs TRBV12-3 or TRBV12-4 and TRBJ1-4; perhaps TRBD1 as D (6 bases). CDR3 length: 12 amino acids. Trimming removed 7 bases from V and 7 bases from J, with 10 bases in between.

This sequence joins TRBV10-3 and TRBJ1-5; weak D call: TRBD1 (5 bases). The CDR3 sequence is 13 residues long. Trimming stripped 5 bases from V and 1 base from J, with 6 bases between. The germline CDR1 and CDR2 sequences are ENHRY and SYGVKD. Here the CDR3 DNA reads TGTGCCATCAGTAGACAGAGCAATCAGCCCCAGCATTTT. This codes for CAISRQSNQPQHF.

This clonotype was counted a few times. V usage is TRBV7-9 and J usage is TRBJ2-7; TRBD1 agrees at 7 bases. Germline CDR1 and CDR2: SEHNR and FQNEAQ (reference sequence). Trimming took 2 bases from V and 7 from J; bases not matched to a gene: 11. The CDR3 totals 15 residues. The CDR3 coding sequence is TGTGCCAGCAGCTTACTCGTCGGTGGGACAGTTGAGCAGTACTTC. This encodes CASSLLVGGTVEQYF.

The V and J genes are TRBV20-1 and TRBJ2-3, with TRBD2 matching 9 bases. The CDR3 totals 14 residues. Germline trimming cut 6 bases from V and 2 bases from J; bases unmatched to any gene: 6. Germline lookup yields CDR1 DFQATT and CDR2 SNEGSKA (reference sequence). CDR3 residues: CSASSGGATDTQYF. The CDR3 bases are TGCAGTGCCAGTAGCGGGGGTGCCACAGATACGCAGTATTTT.

This clonotype was seen more than once but under ten times. The chain joins TRBV7-9 to TRBJ2-2; either TRBD1 or TRBD2 may fit D (6 bases each). CDR1 and CDR2 (germline): SEHNR, FQNEAQ (reference sequence). The V end lost 1 base, the J end lost 4 bases, and 16 bases lay between the germline ends. CDR3 length: 17 amino acids. This CDR3 reads CASSLGSGAFATGELFF. In nucleotides, the CDR3 is TGTGCCAGCAGCTTAGGTTCGGGGGCGTTTGCCACCGGGGAGCTGTTTTTT.

The rearrangement links TRBV30 to TRBJ2-1; D is tentatively TRBD1 or TRBD2 (5 bases each). This CDR3 region has 14 residues. The germline CDR1 and CDR2 sequences are GTSNPN and SVGIG (reference sequence). The ends were cut back, 4 bases at V and 9 bases at J, with 19 bases in the middle. The CDR3, as DNA: TGTGCCTGGAACTTGGGCGTGAGGGACGGTGAGCAGTTCTTC. It codes for CAWNLGVRDGEQFF.

The chain joins TRBV6-2 or TRBV6-3 to TRBJ2-3, with a weak D call TRBD1 (6 bases). The germline V and J ends were trimmed by 8 bases and 0 bases, with 12 bases remaining between them. CDR1 is MNHEY, CDR2 SVGEGT, per germline. The CDR3 loop spans 14 amino acids. Here the CDR3 reads CASLRDTSTDTQYF. Written as DNA, the CDR3 is TGTGCCAGCCTTCGGGACACTAGCACAGATACGCAGTATTTT.

V usage is TRBV5-1 and J usage is TRBJ2-5, with 8 bases that match TRBD1. Germline V CDR1 and CDR2: SGHRS, YFSETQ. This CDR3 has 16 residues. The V and J ends lost 3 bases and 0 bases, in that order; junction bases with no gene match: 7. The CDR3, as DNA: TGCGCCAGCAGCTCAGACAGGGGTGCATACCAAGAGACCCAGTACTTC. Protein: CASSSDRGAYQETQYF.

This clonotype was seen only a few times. The chain is built from TRBV20-1 and TRBJ2-3; D could derive from TRBD1 or TRBD2 (5 bases each). Trimming stripped 4 bases from V and 1 base from J, with 12 bases between. CDR1 DFQATT and CDR2 SNEGSKA come from the germline V gene (reference sequence). The CDR3 loop spans 14 amino acids. The CDR3, as DNA: TGCAGTGCTATGTACGGGACCCGCACAGATACGCAGTATTTT. This encodes CSAMYGTRTDTQYF.

V usage is TRBV7-3 and J usage is TRBJ2-2, with D possibly TRBD2 on 6 matching bases. CDR3 length: 15 residues. CDR1 is SGHTA, CDR2 FQGTGA, per germline. The V end was cut by 5 bases, the J end by 0 bases, with 10 bases between. The CDR3 sequence: CASSPDYTNTGELFF. As DNA, the CDR3 is TGTGCCAGCAGCCCGGACTACACGAACACCGGGGAGCTGTTTTTT. Drawing the rest from reference TRBV7-3 and TRBJ2-2, the complete variable domain is GAGVSQTPSNKVTEKGKYVELRCDPISGHTALYWYRQSLGQGPEFLIYFQGTGAADDSGLPNDRFFAVRPEGSVSTLKIQRTERGDSAVYLCASSPDYTNTGELFFGEGSRLTVL.

CDR3 amino acids: CASSSNRGSYTF. For the CDR3, the DNA is TGTGCCAGCAGCTCCAACAGGGGGAGCTACACCTTC. This chain joins TRBV11-2 and TRBJ1-2; 8 bases are a match to TRBD1. The V gene end was trimmed by 4 bases and the J gene end by 9 bases; junction bases not matched to a gene: 4. This CDR3 has 12 amino acids. Germline V CDR1 and CDR2: SGHAT, FQNNGV.

A note on this clonotype: One end of the junction does not line up with germline, which may come from a read error. This chain uses TRBV29-1 with TRBJ1-2; the D gene is possibly TRBD1 (6 bases). CDR1 and CDR2 from the germline V gene are SQVTM and ANQGSEA. The CDR3 is 13 residues long. The CDR3 DNA follows: TGCAGCGTTGAAACTGTCGGACAGCTCAAGAATCTCTTC. Its translation is CSVETVGQLKNLF.

For the CDR3, the DNA is TGTGCCAGCAGCCGACTTCTCGCCTACGAGCAGTACTTC. Translated: CASSRLLAYEQYF. V gene TRBV3-1 combines with J gene TRBJ2-7; D unclear. The V gene's germline CDR1 is LGHDT and CDR2 YNNKEL (reference sequence). Trimming removed 4 bases at V and 2 bases at J, with 9 bases between. CDR3 length: 13 residues.

In this sample, this clonotype turned up a few times. The V call is TRBV29-1, the J call TRBJ2-2, with TRBD1 matching 9 bases. The CDR3 runs 14 residues. Per germline, CDR1 SQVTM and CDR2 ANQGSEA. Unmatched junction bases numbered 6, after V lost 7 bases and J lost 3 bases. CDR3 amino acids: CSAMWTGDTGELFF. CDR3 coding DNA: TGCAGCGCTATGTGGACAGGGGACACCGGGGAGCTGTTTTTT.

This clonotype was recorded a few times. J is TRBJ1-4 and V is TRBV5-1; 8 bases are shared with TRBD1. CDR3 size: 15 residues. V was clipped by 4 bases and J by 7 bases; unmatched bases: 9. Looked up from germline, CDR1 is SGHRS and CDR2 is YFSETQ. The CDR3 DNA is TGCGCCAGCAGCCTCCAGGGGGCCGGTAGTGAAAAACTGTTTTTT. The encoded protein is CASSLQGAGSEKLFF.

The chain employs TRBV29-1 and TRBJ2-3; 7 bases map to TRBD2. Germline lookup yields CDR1 SQVTM and CDR2 ANQGSEA. There are 14 residues in the CDR3. V gave up 4 bases and J gave up 0 bases; unmatched junction bases: 4. CDR3 nucleotides: TGCAGCGTTGTGGATAGCGGGAGCACAGATACGCAGTATTTT. The encoded protein is CSVVDSGSTDTQYF.

The chain joins TRBV27 to TRBJ2-5; 10 nucleotides align to TRBD1. The CDR3 has 15 amino acids. V lost 4 bases to trimming and J lost 4 bases; unmatched junction nucleotides: 6. Looked up from germline, CDR1 is MNHEY and CDR2 is SMNVEV (reference sequence). In DNA, the CDR3 is TGTGCCAGCAGTTCGGACAGGGGGTTAGGAGAGACCCAGTACTTC. Its protein is CASSSDRGLGETQYF.

This clonotype was seen more than once but under ten times. The chain joins TRBV18 to TRBJ1-3; 7 nucleotides match TRBD1. The ends lost 3 bases at V and 2 bases at J; junction bases unmatched: 7. CDR3 length: 16 residues. Germline V gene data show CDR1 as KGHSH and CDR2 as LQKENI. This CDR3 is CASSPATTGTGNTIYF. The CDR3 coding sequence is TGTGCCAGCTCACCCGCTACGACAGGGACTGGAAACACCATATATTTT.

The chain links TRBV28 to TRBJ2-2; 12 bases match TRBD2. CDR1 is MDHEN, CDR2 SYDVKM, per germline. This CDR3 has 15 residues. V dropped 5 bases and J dropped 9; count of bases not matched to a gene: 7. For the CDR3, the DNA is TGTGCCAGCAGTCTAGCGGGAGGGCCTAGATGGGAGCTGTTTTTT. Protein: CASSLAGGPRWELFF.

This clonotype has a handful of counts. This rearrangement joins TRBV20-1 to TRBJ2-1; 14 bases line up with TRBD2. V lost 5 bases, J lost 0 bases, and 9 bases stayed unmatched. In germline, CDR1 is DFQATT, CDR2 SNEGSKA (reference sequence). CDR3 length equals 18 residues. CDR3 DNA sequence: TGCAGTGCTCAGGGACTAGCGGGGGCCCCCAGCTCCTACAATGAGCAGTTCTTC. It encodes CSAQGLAGAPSSYNEQFF.

This clonotype was seen a few times. This rearrangement joins TRBV20-1 to TRBJ1-5; TRBD1 might be the D (5 bases). Germline CDR1 reads DFQATT; CDR2 reads SNEGSKA (reference sequence). V was clipped by 0 bases and J by 6 bases, with 18 bases between them. The CDR3 consists of 16 residues. The chain's CDR3 is CSARDFDGVRGQPQHF. CDR3 DNA sequence: TGCAGTGCTAGAGATTTCGACGGTGTAAGGGGTCAGCCCCAGCATTTT.

This clonotype was seen a handful of times. The J gene is TRBJ2-7, the V gene TRBV28, with TRBD1 matching over 7 bases. The V segment lost 6 bases and the J segment 1 base; nucleotides outside the gene matches: 9. This CDR3 is built from 15 residues. CDR1 and CDR2 from the germline V gene are MDHEN and SYDVKM. CDR3 residues: CASSSDRELSYEQYF. DNA for the CDR3: TGTGCCAGCAGCTCAGACAGGGAACTATCCTACGAGCAGTACTTC. The whole variable domain, filled in from reference TRBV28 and TRBJ2-7, reads DVKVTQSSRYLVKRTGEKVFLECVQDMDHENMFWYRQDPGLGLRLIYFSYDVKMKEKGDIPEGYSVSREKKERFSLILESASTNQTSMYLCASSSDRELSYEQYFGPGTRLTVT.